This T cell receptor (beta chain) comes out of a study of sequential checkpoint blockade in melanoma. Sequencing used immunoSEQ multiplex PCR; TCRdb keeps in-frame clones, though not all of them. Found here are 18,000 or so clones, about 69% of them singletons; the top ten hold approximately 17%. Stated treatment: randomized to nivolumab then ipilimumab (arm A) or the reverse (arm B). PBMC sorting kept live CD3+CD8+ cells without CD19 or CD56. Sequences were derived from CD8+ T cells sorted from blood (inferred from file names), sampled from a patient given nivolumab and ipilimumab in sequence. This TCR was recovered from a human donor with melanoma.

The CDR3 nucleotides are TGCGCCAGCTCGGGGACACCCTCCTACGAGCAGTACTTC. This encodes CASSGTPSYEQYF. The chain uses TRBV5-1 and TRBJ2-7; a possible D gene is TRBD1 (6 bases). The germline CDR1 and CDR2 sequences are SGHRS and YFSETQ. The CDR3 spans 13 residues. The germline V and J ends were trimmed by 7 bases and 0 bases, with 11 bases remaining between them.